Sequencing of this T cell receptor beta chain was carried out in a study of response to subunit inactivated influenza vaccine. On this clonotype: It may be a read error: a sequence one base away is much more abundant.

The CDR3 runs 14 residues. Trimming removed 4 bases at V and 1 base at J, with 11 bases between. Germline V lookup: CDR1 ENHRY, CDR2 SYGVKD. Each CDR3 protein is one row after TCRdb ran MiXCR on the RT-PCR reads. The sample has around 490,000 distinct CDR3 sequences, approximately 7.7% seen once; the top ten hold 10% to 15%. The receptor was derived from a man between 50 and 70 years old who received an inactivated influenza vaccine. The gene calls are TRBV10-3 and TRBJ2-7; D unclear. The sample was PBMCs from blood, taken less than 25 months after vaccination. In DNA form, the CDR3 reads TGTGCCATCAGTGCTTTCAGAGAGTCCTACGAGCAGTACTTC. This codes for CAISAFRESYEQYF.